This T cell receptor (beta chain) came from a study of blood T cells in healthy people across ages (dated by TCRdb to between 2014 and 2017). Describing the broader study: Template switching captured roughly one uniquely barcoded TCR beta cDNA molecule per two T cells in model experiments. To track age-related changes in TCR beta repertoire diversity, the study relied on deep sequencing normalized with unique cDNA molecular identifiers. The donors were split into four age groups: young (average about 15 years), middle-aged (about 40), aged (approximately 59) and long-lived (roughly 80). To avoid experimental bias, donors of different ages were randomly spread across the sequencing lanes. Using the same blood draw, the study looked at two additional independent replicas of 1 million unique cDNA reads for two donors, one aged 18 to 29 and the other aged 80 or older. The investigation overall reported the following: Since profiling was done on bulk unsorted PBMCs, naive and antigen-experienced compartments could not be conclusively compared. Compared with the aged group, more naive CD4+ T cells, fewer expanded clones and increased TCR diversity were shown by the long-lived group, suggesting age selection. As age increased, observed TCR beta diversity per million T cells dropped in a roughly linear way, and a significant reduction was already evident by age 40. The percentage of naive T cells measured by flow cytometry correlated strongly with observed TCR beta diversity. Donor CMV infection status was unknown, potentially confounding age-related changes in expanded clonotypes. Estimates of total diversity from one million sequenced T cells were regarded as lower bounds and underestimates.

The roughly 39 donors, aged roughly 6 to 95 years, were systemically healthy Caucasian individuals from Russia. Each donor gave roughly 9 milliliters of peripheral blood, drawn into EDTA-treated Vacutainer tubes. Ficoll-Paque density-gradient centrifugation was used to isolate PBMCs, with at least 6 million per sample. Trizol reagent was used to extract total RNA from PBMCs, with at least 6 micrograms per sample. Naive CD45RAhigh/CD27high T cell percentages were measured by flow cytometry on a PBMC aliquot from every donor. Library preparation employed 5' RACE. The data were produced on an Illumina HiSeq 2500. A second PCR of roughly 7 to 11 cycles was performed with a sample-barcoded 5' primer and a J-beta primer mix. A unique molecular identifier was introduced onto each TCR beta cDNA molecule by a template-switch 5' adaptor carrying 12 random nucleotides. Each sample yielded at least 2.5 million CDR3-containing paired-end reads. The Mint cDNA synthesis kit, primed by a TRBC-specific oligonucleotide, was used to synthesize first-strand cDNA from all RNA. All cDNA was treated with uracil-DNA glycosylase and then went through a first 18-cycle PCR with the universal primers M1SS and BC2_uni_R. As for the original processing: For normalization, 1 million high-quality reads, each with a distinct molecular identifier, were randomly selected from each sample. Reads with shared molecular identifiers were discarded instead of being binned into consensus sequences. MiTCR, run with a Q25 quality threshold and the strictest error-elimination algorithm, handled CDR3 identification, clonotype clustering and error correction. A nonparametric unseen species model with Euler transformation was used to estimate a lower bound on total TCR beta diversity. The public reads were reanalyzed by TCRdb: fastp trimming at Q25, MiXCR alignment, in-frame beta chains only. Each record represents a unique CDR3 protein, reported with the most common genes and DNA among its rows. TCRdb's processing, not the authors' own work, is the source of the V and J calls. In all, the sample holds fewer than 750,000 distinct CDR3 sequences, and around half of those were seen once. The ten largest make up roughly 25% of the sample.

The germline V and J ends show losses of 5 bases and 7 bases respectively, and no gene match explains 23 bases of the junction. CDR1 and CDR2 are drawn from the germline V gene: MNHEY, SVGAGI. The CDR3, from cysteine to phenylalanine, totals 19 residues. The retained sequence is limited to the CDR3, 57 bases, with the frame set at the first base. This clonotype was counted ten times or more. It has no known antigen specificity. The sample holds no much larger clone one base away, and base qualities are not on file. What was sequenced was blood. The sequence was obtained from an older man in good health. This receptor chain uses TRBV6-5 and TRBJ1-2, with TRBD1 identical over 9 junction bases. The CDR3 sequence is CASSHGRSGLGGQGRGYTF. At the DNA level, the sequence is TGTGCCAGCAGTCACGGTCGTTCGGGCCTCGGGGGACAGGGTCGTGGCTACACCTTC.